The T cell receptor (beta chain) described here comes from a study of blood T cell repertoires in COVID-19. Study background: Acute and convalescent COVID-19 specimens originated in the United States, Italy and Spain. Sample material is recorded as cDNA or gDNA derived from T cells, B-cell-depleted T cells, or PBMCs.

The CDR3 is 13 residues long. The V and J ends lost 2 bases and 2 bases respectively, with 7 bases between them. The V gene's germline CDR1 is MNHEY and CDR2 SVGAGI. Source study methods: Amplification from reference gene primers served as the basis for estimated nucleated cell counts. Assay used: immunoSEQ multiplex PCR; TCRdb lists only in-frame clones, some missing. The DNA was the basis for D and trimming; V, J and clone size are from that table. The sample contains about 72,000 clones, roughly 83% of which appear only once. The sample comprised peripheral blood. V gene TRBV6-5 combines with J gene TRBJ2-7; D is possibly TRBD1 (5 bases). The sequence was obtained from a woman of 80 years or more with acute or convalescent COVID-19. CDR3 in amino acids: CASSYGRAYEQYF. CDR3 nucleotides: TGTGCCAGCAGTTACGGCAGGGCCTACGAGCAGTACTTC.